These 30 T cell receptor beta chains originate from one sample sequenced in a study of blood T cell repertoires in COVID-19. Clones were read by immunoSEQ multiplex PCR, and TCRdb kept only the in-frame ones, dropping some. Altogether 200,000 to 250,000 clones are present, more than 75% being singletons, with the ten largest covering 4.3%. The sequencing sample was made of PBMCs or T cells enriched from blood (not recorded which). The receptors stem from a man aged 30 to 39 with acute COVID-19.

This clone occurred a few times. The CDR3 protein is CASSWAYTGELFF. The CDR3 nucleotides read TGTGCCAGCAGTTGGGCATACACCGGGGAGCTGTTTTTT. V usage is TRBV12-3 or TRBV12-4 and J usage is TRBJ2-2; D ambiguous. The CDR3 extends over 13 amino acids. Trimming removed 4 bases at V and 3 bases at J, with 6 bases between.

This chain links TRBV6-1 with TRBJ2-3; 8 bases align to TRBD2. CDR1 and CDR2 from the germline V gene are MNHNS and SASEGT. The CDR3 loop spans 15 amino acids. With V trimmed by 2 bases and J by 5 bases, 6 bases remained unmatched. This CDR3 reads CASSERGSGVDTQYF. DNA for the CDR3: TGTGCCAGCAGTGAACGAGGTAGCGGGGTAGATACGCAGTATTTT.

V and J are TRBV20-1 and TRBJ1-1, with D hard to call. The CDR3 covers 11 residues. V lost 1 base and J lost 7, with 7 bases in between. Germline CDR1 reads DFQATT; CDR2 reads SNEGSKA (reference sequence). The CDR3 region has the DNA TGCAGTGCTAGAGCAGGCATTGAAGCTTTCTTT. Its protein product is CSARAGIEAFF.

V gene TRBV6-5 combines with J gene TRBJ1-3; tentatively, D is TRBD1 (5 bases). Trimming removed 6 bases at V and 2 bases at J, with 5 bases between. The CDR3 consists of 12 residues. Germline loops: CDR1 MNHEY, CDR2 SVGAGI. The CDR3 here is CASRDTGNTIYF. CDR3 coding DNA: TGTGCCAGCAGGGACACTGGAAACACCATATATTTT.

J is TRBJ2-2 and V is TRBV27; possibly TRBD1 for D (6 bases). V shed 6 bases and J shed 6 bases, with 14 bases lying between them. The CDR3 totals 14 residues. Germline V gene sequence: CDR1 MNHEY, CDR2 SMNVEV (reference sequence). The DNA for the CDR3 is TGTGCCAGCAGACCGGGACACGTGGCCGGGGAGCTGTTTTTT. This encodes CASRPGHVAGELFF.

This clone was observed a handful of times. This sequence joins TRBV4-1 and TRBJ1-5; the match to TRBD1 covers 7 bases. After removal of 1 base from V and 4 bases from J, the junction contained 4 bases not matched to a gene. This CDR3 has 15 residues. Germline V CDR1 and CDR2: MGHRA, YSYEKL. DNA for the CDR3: TGCGCCAGCAGCCAAGCGGGACAGCCAAATCAGCCCCAGCATTTT. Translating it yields CASSQAGQPNQPQHF.

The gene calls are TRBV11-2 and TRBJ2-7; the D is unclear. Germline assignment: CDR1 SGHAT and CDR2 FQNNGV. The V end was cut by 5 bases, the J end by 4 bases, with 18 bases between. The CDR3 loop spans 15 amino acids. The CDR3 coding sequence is TGTGCCAGCAGCCCTCTCCTGCAGGTCTCATACGAGCAGTACTTC. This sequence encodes CASSPLLQVSYEQYF.

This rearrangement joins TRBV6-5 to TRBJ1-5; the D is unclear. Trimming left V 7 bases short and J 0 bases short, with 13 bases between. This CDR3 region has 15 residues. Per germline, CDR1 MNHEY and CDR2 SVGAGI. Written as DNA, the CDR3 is TGTGCCAGCACCCCACTGAGGGATAGCAATCAGCCCCAGCATTTT. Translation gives CASTPLRDSNQPQHF.

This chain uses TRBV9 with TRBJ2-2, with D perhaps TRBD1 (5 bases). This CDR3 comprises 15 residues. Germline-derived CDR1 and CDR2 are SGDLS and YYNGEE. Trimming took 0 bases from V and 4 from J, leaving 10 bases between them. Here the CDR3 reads CASSVEGATTGELFF. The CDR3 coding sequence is TGTGCCAGCAGCGTAGAAGGGGCCACCACCGGGGAGCTGTTTTTT.

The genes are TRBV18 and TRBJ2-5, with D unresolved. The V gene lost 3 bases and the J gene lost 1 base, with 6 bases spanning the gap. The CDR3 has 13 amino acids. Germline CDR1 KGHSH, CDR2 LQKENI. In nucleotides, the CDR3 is TGTGCCAGCTCACCCGTCTCCCAAGAGACCCAGTACTTC. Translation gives CASSPVSQETQYF.

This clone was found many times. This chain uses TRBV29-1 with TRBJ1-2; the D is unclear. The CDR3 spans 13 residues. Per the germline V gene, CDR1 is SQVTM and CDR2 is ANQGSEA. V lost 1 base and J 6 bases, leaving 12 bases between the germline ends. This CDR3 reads CSVEVAGANGYTF. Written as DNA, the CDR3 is TGCAGCGTTGAAGTGGCAGGCGCTAATGGCTACACCTTC.

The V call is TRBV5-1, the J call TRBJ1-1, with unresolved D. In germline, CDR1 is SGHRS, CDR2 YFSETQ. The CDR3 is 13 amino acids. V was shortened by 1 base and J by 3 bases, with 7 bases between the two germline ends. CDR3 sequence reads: CASSLWRDTEAFF. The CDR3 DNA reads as TGCGCCAGCAGCTTGTGGAGAGACACTGAAGCTTTCTTT. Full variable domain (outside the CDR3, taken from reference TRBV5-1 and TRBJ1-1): KAGVTQTPRYLIKTRGQQVTLSCSPISGHRSVSWYQQTPGQGLQFLFEYFSETQRNKGNFPGRFSGRQFSNSRSEMNVSTLELGDSALYLCASSLWRDTEAFFGQGTRLTVV.

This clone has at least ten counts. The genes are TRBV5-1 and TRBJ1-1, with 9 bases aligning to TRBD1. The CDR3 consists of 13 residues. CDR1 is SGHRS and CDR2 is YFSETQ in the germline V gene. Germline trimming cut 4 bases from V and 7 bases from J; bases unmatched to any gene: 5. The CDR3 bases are TGCGCCAGCAGCGCTAGGGGACAGGGTGAAGCTTTCTTT. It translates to CASSARGQGEAFF.

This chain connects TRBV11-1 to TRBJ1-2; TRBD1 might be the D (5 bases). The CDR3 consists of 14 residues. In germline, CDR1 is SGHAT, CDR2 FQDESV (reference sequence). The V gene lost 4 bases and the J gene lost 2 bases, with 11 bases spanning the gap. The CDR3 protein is CASSSRGGNYGYTF. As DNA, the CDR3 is TGTGCCAGCAGCTCCCGCGGGGGAAACTATGGCTACACCTTC.

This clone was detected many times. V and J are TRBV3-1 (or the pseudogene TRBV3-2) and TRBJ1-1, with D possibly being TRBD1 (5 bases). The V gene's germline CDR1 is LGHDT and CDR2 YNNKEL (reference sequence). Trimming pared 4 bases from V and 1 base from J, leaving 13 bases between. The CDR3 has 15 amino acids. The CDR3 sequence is CASSPTGLSNTEAFF. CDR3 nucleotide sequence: TGTGCCAGCAGCCCAACGGGACTATCGAACACTGAAGCTTTCTTT.

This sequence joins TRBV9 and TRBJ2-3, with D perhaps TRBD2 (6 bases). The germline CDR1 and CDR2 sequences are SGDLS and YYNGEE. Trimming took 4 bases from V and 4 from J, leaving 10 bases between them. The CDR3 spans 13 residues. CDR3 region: CASSPGLADTQYF. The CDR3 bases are TGTGCCAGCAGCCCGGGACTTGCAGATACGCAGTATTTT.

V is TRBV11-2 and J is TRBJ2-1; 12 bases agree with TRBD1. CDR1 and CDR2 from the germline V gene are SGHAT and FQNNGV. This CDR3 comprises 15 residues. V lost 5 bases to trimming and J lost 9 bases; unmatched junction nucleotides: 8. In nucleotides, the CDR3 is TGTGCCAGCAGCCCCCGGGACAGGGGGCTTCGTGAGCAGTTCTTC. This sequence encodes CASSPRDRGLREQFF.

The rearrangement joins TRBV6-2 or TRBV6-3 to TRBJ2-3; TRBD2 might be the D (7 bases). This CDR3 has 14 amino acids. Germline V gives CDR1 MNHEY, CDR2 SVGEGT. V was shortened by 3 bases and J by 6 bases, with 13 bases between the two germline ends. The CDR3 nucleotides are TGTGCCAGCAGTTATGGTGGGGGGGCGGATACGCAGTATTTT. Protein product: CASSYGGGADTQYF.

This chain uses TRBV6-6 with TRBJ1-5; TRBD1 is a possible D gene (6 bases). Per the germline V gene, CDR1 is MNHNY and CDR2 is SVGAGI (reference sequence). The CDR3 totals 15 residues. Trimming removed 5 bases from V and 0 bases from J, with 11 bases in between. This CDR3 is CASSRSGASNQPQHF. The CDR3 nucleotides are TGTGCCAGCAGTCGATCGGGGGCTAGCAATCAGCCCCAGCATTTT.

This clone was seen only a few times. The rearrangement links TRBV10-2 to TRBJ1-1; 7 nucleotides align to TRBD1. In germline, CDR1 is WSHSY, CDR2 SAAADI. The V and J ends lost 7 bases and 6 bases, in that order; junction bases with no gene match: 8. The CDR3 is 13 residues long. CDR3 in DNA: TGCGCCAGCATCCCAGGACAGGTCGCTGAAGCTTTCTTT. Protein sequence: CASIPGQVAEAFF.

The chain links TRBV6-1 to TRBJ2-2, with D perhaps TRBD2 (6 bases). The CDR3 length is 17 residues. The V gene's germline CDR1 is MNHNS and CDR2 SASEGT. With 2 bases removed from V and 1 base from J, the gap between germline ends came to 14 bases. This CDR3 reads CASSESAAGLNTGELFF. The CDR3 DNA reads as TGTGCCAGCAGTGAAAGCGCAGCGGGCTTGAACACCGGGGAGCTGTTTTTT.

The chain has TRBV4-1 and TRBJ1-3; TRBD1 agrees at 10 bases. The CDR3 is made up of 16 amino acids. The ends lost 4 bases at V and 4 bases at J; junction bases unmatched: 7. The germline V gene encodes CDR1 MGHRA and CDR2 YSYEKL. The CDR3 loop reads CASSPLGTGVGNTIYF. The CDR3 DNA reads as TGCGCCAGCAGCCCCCTAGGGACAGGGGTCGGAAACACCATATATTTT.

CDR3 bases: TGCAGTGCTGAGCCGATATATGGCTACACCTTC. It specifies CSAEPIYGYTF. The V and J genes are TRBV20-1 and TRBJ1-2; unclear D gene. This CDR3 is built from 11 residues. Germline CDR1 DFQATT, CDR2 SNEGSKA (reference sequence). V was trimmed by 5 bases and J by 5 bases, leaving 9 bases between them.

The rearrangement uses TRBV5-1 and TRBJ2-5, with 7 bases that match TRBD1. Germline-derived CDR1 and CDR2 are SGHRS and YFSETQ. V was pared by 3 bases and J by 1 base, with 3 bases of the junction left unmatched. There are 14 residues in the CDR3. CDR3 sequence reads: CASSWDSGQETQYF. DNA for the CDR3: TGCGCCAGCAGCTGGGACAGCGGCCAAGAGACCCAGTACTTC.

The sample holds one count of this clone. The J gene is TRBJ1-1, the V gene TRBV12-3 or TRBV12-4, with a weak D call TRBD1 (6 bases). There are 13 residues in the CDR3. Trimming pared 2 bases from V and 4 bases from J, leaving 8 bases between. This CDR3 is CASSLQGSTEAFF. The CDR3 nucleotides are TGTGCCAGCAGTTTACAGGGGAGCACTGAAGCTTTCTTT.

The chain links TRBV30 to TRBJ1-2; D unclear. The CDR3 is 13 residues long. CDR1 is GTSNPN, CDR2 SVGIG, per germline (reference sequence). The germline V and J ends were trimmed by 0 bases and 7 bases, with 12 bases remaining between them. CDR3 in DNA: TGTGCCTGGAGTGTGGAGAGGGTGCCTGGCTACACCTTC. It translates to CAWSVERVPGYTF.

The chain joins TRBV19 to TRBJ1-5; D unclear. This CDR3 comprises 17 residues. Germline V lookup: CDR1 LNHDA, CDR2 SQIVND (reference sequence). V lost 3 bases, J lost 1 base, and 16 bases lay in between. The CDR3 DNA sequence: TGTGCCAGTAGTATGGGCGGGTCTCGCCTAAGCAATCAGCCCCAGCATTTT. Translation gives CASSMGGSRLSNQPQHF.

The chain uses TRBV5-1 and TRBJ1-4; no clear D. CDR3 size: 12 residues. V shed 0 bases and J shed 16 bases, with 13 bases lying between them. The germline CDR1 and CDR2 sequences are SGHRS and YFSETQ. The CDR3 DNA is TGCGCCAGCAGCTTGGACGGTGTAGTATGGTTTTTT. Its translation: CASSLDGVVWFF.

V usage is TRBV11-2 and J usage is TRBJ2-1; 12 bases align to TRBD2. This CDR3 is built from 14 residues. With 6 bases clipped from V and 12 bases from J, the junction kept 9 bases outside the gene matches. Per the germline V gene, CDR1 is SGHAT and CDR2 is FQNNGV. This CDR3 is CASSPSGGAVGQFF. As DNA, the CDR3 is TGTGCCAGCAGTCCTAGCGGGGGGGCCGTGGGGCAGTTCTTC.

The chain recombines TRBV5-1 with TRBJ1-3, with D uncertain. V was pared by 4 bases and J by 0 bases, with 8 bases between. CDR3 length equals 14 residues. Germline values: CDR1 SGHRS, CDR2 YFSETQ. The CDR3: CASSIGSSGNTIYF. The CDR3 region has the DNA TGCGCCAGCAGCATCGGTAGCTCTGGAAACACCATATATTTT.